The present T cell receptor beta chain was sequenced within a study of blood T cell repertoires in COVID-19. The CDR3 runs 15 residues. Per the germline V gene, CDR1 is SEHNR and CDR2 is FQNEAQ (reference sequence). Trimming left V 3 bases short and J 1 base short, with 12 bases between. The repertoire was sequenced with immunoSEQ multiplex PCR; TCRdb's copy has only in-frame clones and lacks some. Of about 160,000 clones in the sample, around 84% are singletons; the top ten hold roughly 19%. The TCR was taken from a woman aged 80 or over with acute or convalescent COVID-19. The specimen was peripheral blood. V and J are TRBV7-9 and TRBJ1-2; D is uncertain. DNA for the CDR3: TGTGCCAGCAGCTTGTCCACGACTGTTAACTATGGCTACACCTTC. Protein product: CASSLSTTVNYGYTF.